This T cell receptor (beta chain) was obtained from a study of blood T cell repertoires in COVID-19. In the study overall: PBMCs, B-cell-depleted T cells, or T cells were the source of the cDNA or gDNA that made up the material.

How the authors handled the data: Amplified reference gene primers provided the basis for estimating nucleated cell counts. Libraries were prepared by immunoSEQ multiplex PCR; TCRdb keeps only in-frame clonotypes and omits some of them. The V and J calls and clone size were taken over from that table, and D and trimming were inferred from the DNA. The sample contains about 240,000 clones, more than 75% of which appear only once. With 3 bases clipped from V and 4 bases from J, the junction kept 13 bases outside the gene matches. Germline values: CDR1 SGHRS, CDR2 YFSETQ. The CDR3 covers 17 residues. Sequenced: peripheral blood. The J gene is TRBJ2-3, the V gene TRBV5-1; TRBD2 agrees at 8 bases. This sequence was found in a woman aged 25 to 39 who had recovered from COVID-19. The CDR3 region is CASSWTLAGGTSDTQYF. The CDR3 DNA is TGCGCCAGCAGCTGGACCCTCGCGGGGGGTACGTCAGATACGCAGTATTTT. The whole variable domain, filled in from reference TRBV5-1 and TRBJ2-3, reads KAGVTQTPRYLIKTRGQQVTLSCSPISGHRSVSWYQQTPGQGLQFLFEYFSETQRNKGNFPGRFSGRQFSNSRSEMNVSTLELGDSALYLCASSWTLAGGTSDTQYFGPGTRLTVL.